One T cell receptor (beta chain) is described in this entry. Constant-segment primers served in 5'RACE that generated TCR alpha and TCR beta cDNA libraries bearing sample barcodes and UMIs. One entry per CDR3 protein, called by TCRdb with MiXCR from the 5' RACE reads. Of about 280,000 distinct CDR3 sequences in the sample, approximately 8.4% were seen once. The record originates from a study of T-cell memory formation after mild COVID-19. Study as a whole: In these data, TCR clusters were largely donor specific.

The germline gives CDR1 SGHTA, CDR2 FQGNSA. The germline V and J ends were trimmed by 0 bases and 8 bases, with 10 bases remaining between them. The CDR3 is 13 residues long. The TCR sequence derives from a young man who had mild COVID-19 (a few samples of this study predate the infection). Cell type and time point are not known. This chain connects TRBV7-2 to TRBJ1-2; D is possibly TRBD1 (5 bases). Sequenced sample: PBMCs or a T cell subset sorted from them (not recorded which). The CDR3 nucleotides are TGTGCCAGCAGCTTAGCTTCCGGGGACGGCTACACCTTC. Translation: CASSLASGDGYTF.